A selection of T cell receptor beta chains follows, all from one sample in a study of regulatory T cells in long-lasting Graves disease. TCRdb reanalysed the multiplex PCR reads using MiXCR and keeps one entry per CDR3 protein. This table has roughly 420,000 distinct CDR3 sequences, about 14% appearing once. The specimen was peripheral blood mononuclear cells (PBMCs), collected at new diagnosis, from a patient treated with antithyroid drugs. These receptors came from a female donor with Graves disease. Each CDR3 is given with its conserved first and last residue. A D gene is named only where the DNA matches it firmly. Expanded clones are given a class, and other clones once, few, many or no size at all.

TGTGCCAGCAGCTTAGGGGGAGGGGACAGCCGAGAGCAGTTCTTC,CASSLGGGDSREQFF,TRBV7-9,.,TRBJ2-1,many
TGTGCCAGCAGATCTGGACGTAGCGAAGTAGATACGCAGTATTTT,CASRSGRSEVDTQYF,TRBV6-4,.,TRBJ2-3,.
TGTGCCAGCGAAACAGCGGGTGTGTCCCCAGGGCGCGGCAATCAGCCCCAGCATTTT,CASETAGVSPGRGNQPQHF,TRBV6-8,.,TRBJ1-5,many
TGTGCCAGCAGTTTAGTTGCGGCGGACGAGCAGTACTTC,CASSLVAADEQYF,TRBV28,.,TRBJ2-7,many
TGCGCCAGCAGCCCTACAGGGGTCCCGAGCTCCTACAATGAGCAGTTCTTC,CASSPTGVPSSYNEQFF,TRBV5-1,TRBD1,TRBJ2-1,.
TGTGCCACCGGGGGAAAGACTAGCGGGAGTGACAATGAGCAGTTCTTC,CATGGKTSGSDNEQFF,TRBV24-1,TRBD2,TRBJ2-1,many
TGTGCCAGCTCAAACCAGGACGCGTCCTATGGCTACACCTTC,CASSNQDASYGYTF,TRBV18,.,TRBJ1-2,many
TGTGCCAGCAGCTTATATGGCACCCAAAACATTCAGTACTTC,CASSLYGTQNIQYF,TRBV7-2,.,TRBJ2-4,.
TGTGCCAGCAGCTTAGCCAGCGGACCACAAGAGACCCAGTACTTC,CASSLASGPQETQYF,TRBV13,.,TRBJ2-5,.
TGTGCCTCTCGGGGCATTACCACAGATACGCAGTATTTT,CASRGITTDTQYF,TRBV28,.,TRBJ2-3,.
TGTGCCAGCCAACAGGGTTTGGGGCAGCCCCAGCATTTT,CASQQGLGQPQHF,TRBV6-2/TRBV6-3,.,TRBJ1-5,few
TGTGCCACCAGCAGTGACAGGATGGACACTGAAGCTTTCTTT,CATSSDRMDTEAFF,TRBV15,.,TRBJ1-1,many
TGCGCCAGCAGCTTGAGGGGCGGCGATGGCTACACCTTC,CASSLRGGDGYTF,TRBV5-1,.,TRBJ1-2,many